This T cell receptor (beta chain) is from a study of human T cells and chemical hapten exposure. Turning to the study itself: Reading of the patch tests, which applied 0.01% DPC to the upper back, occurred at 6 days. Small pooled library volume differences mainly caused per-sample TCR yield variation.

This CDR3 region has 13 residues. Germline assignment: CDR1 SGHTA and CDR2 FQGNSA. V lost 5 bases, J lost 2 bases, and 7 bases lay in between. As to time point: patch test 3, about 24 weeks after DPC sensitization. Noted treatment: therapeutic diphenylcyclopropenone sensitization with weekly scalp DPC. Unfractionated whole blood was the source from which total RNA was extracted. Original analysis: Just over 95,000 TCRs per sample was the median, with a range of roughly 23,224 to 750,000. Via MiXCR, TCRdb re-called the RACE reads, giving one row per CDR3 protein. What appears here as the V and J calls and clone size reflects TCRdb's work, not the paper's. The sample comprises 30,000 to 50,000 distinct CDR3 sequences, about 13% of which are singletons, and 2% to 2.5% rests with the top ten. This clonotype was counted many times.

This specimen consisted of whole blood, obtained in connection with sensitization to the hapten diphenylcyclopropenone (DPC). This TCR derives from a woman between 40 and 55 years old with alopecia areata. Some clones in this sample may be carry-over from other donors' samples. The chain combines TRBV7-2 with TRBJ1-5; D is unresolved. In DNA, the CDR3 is TGTGCCAGCAGCCCCCAGCGCAATCAGCCCCAGCATTTT. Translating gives CASSPQRNQPQHF. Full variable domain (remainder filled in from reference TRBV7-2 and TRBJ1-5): GAGVSQSPSNKVTEKGKDVELRCDPISGHTALYWYRQSLGQGLEFLIYFQGNSAPDKSGLPSDRFSAERTGGSVSTLTIQRTQQEDSAVYLCASSPQRNQPQHFGDGTRLSIL.